This TCR beta chain was sequenced in a study of cytomegalovirus exposure and HLA in healthy donors listed by TCRdb under 2017. Regarding the study in general: An earlier analysis of about 530 of the donors reported 276 Gb of sequence data and 117 million unique TCR beta sequences obtained from about 170 million T cells. Besides the first cohort of approximately 710 subjects, a separate validation cohort made up of over 95 different subjects was used. The later analysis used no new phenotypic data to find candidate immune exposures, relying instead on TCR beta sequences and their occurrence across donors. A few DR-DQ haplotypes were treated as single units for association and clustering because of strong linkage in the cohort. In a later genetic analysis, genome-wide SNP genotypes for about three fifths of the roughly 670 donors were used, and that subset was treated as a discovery cohort. The study profiled the T cell repertoires of 500 to 800 subjects by immunosequencing and related them to cytomegalovirus serostatus. Donor age, sex, ethnicity and CMV serostatus were compiled alongside the repertoire data. HLA typing covered class I and class II loci at four-digit resolution. In a later analysis, previously published TCR beta repertoires from 666 donors were re-analyzed and high-resolution HLA genotyping was added so that TCR occurrence patterns could be studied. To predict cytomegalovirus infection status, the study combined high-throughput TCR immunosequencing, statistical association of individual TCRs with disease status, and machine learning. The aim of the study was to test whether cataloging public T cell receptors could identify signatures of past pathogen exposure. The number of typed donors differed by locus: about 620-640 for A, B, C, DRB1 and DQB1; 500 to 550 for DQA1; about 600 for DPA1; and some 430 for DPB1. An early release covering over 500 HLA-typed donors comprised around 300 gigabases of sequencing data and around 80 million unique TCR sequences. An earlier analysis of about 600 of the donors used high-throughput TCR beta sequencing to judge whether each TCR beta V gene segment behaved as functional or pseudogenic. Every discovery cohort repertoire had been produced on one sequencing platform. On average, 235,054 unique TCR beta nucleotide sequences were sequenced per donor among a few hundred genotyped donors of the cohort, with about 19% of those sequences being non-productive. The genetic ancestry cluster associated with self-reported Caucasian donors included over 65% of the approximately 410 genotyped donors.

The cohort comprised around 690 healthy bone marrow donors. At the time of sampling, every cohort member was nominally healthy, though immune exposures that went unrecorded were likely present. The donor was CMV seropositive and was included in the group of 250 to 300 seropositive cohort members. Each donor provided a peripheral blood sample, and peripheral blood mononuclear cells were used for TCR beta sequencing. The Qiagen DNeasy Blood Extraction Kit was used to extract genomic DNA from the blood cell samples. CDR1 and CDR2 were assigned from the germline V gene (reference sequence) as SEHNR and FQNEAQ. There are 15 amino acids in the CDR3, from cysteine to phenylalanine inclusive. Just CDR3 DNA is preserved here, 45 bases in frame from base 1. V is reduced by 5 bases and J by 5 bases, leaving a spacing of 16 bases between them. Points on this clone: Its antigen is unknown. Per-base qualities were not stored, and no clone one base away is much larger.

Results the study describes overall, beyond this receptor: Because some donors lacked HLA typing at each locus, the association tests relied only on the typed subset. A later analysis found that TCR association rates varied across HLA loci, with DRB1 alleles showing the most associated TCRs and HLA-C alleles the fewest. While some public TCRs were present in many individuals, most TCR sequences turned up only very rarely across donors. Roughly uniform sequencing depth across donors was assumed in presence/absence analyses, although this assumption may not hold. Because counts were too low, about 18 rarely observed V segments, including chromosome 9 orphons, were left out of the earlier analysis of approximately 580 of the donors. In a later analysis, HLA-associated TCR beta chains were found to be more clonally expanded and to have lower generation probabilities than equally common non-associated chains. The only immune exposure information available for the cohort was CMV serostatus. A further reported finding was that TCR beta sequences accurately predicted the HLA-A and HLA-B alleles for most subjects in the first cohort. Cytomegalovirus status was reported to be diagnosed by the classifier with high specificity and sensitivity in both the original and validation cohorts. Only TCR beta chains were sequenced in this cohort, and the absence of alpha or paired-chain data limited detectable features. The authors suggested that the approach could potentially be generalized to other disease states and immunological phenotypes. A group of highly shared sequence variants was considered likely to be a technical artifact of the sequencing pipeline. Some IMGT-functional V segments, including TRBV6-2 and TRBV6-3, could not be told apart with the 87-base-pair reads, so those segments were excluded. Linkage disequilibrium might explain the correlated functional status among segregating V segments, but an unknown experimental factor could not be ruled out. Most CMV-associated TCR beta chains appeared to be HLA-restricted in a later analysis, and the HLA associations seemed to be driven largely by CMV exposure. A few of the identified cytomegalovirus-associated TCR beta chains were confirmed in vitro to be specific for cytomegalovirus antigens. In an earlier analysis of 587 of the donors, most TCR beta V segments appeared in productive rearrangements about 87% or about 30% of the time, broadly matching IMGT annotations. At a false discovery rate of 0.05, a later analysis linked 15,000 to 20,000 TCR beta sequences to specific HLA alleles. A later genetic analysis associated a missense DCLRE1C variant with V-gene and J-gene trimming of TCR beta chains, and an independent cohort replicated the association. According to a later analysis, parvovirus B19, influenza, CMV and Epstein-Barr virus appeared linked to several top co-occurrence clusters. Compared with the approximately 600-donor mean, donors in an Asian-associated ancestry cluster had fewer N-insertions in productive TCRs, according to a later genetic analysis. Strong co-occurrence of HLA alleles, especially DR and DQ, made assigning TCR associations to individual alleles difficult. A total of 164 TCR beta chains were listed by the study as associated with cytomegalovirus.

Preparation of the library involved the immunoSEQ multiplex PCR assay. A mixture of 60 forward primers for TCR Vbeta segments and 13 reverse primers for TCR Jbeta segments was used in the multiplex PCR. A multiplex PCR assay on genomic DNA amplified the CDR3 region of rearranged TCR beta genes. On the Illumina HiSeq System, the amplified TCR beta libraries were sequenced as 87-base-pair reads. The paper's processing steps were these. Across the roughly 600 repertoires, a later analysis counted 80 million or so unique TCR beta chains, 9.5 million to 12 million of which were shared by at least two donors. To remove PCR and sequencing errors, raw reads were error-corrected and collapsed into unique sequences using a nearest-neighbor algorithm that merged closely related sequences. To assign V, D and J gene segments, CDR3 sequences were aligned to IMGT reference sequences. For a sequence to be retained, a match of at least six nucleotides was required to both a V gene segment and a J gene segment. A rearrangement counted as productive if the CDR3 had no stop codons and remained in frame with V and J, and every other rearrangement counted as non-productive. Following IMGT convention, CDR3 was defined as the stretch from the second conserved V-encoded cysteine up to the conserved J-encoded phenylalanine. Sequences without an unambiguous match to a single V gene segment were excluded from the earlier analysis of almost 600 of the donors. In an earlier analysis of approximately 550 of the donors, V segments were called functional above 56.7% productive rearrangements and were called segregating when the between-donor standard deviation exceeded 5%. A statistical classification framework was built for diagnosing cytomegalovirus status from the catalog of TCR beta chain sequences. In a later analysis, TCR nucleotide sequences were compared against IMGT/GENE-DB human TR gene sequences so that V and J genes could be assigned. Using the TCRdist pipeline, a later analysis assigned CDR3 sequences along with most-parsimonious VDJ recombination scenarios. In a later analysis, each TCR beta chain was defined by its CDR3 amino acid sequence together with its V-gene family, and reads without a unique V-gene family were excluded. In a later analysis, fewer than 650 highly shared, low-generation-probability nucleotide sequences were removed to address suspected cross-contamination and a sequencing artifact. A later analysis calculated a clonal expansion index for each public chain from normalized within-repertoire ranks of inferred template counts. In a later analysis, generation probabilities were computed using a VDJ recombination model fitted to out-of-frame rearrangements, and the results were checked against IGoR. A later analysis scored TCR-TCR, TCR-HLA and TCR-CMV co-occurrence with hypergeometric tests, applying a repertoire-size bias correction to TCR pairs. To estimate false discovery rates, a later analysis permuted the HLA or CMV assignments 20 times. In a later analysis, co-occurring TCRs were grouped with DBSCAN, and TCRdist sequence similarity was added when clustering was performed within HLA-allele-positive subsets. For co-occurrence clustering, repertoires with fewer than 30,000 or more than 120,000 public chains were excluded, along with a handful of repertoires with anomalous nucleotide sharing. The table was pulled from immuneACCESS by TCRdb, which kept in-frame rearrangements only. Such tables lose some clones; where checked, under half of the loss comes from unresolved V genes, and the rest has no known cause. D and trimming were read from the DNA, whereas the V and J calls and clone size are those reported in that table. The sample table holds some 200,000 clones, of which just under 70% were seen once. The top ten hold 2% to 3% of the sample.

Sequenced sample: PBMCs. The source is a man aged 40-55 years in good health and CMV-seropositive. The chain joins TRBV7-9 to TRBJ2-1; confidence is insufficient to name the D gene. Read as DNA, the sequence is TGTGCCAGCAGCCCTCTAGGTGCCCTTGACAATGAGCAGTTCTTC. Its protein is CASSPLGALDNEQFF.